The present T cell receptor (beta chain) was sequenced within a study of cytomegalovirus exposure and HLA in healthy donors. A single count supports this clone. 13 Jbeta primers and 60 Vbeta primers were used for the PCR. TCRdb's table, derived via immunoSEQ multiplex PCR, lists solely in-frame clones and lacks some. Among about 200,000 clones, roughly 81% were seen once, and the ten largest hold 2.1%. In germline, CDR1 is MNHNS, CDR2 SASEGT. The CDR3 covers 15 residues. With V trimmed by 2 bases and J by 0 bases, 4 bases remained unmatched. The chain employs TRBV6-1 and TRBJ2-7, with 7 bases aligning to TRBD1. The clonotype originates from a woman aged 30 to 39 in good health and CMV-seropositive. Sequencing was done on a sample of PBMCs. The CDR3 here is CASSEWGTVSYEQYF. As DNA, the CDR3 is TGTGCCAGCAGTGAATGGGGGACAGTCTCCTACGAGCAGTACTTC.